This T cell receptor beta chain is drawn from a study of graft-versus-host responses after intestinal transplantation (dated by TCRdb to about 2021). About the study as a whole: Multivisceral, liver-intestinal, or isolated intestinal transplants were received by the recipients. Alloreactive clones were identified by sequencing pre-transplant mixed lymphocyte reaction products and comparing these products with unstimulated pre-transplant donor and recipient T cells. Every recipient was given anti-thymocyte globulin induction, followed by 2 to 4 years of maintenance tacrolimus and steroids. A cohort of about 25 intestinal transplant recipients, including one retransplant, was enrolled, and 3 patients lacking pretransplant specimens were excluded. A peak of at least 4% donor T cells among recipient peripheral blood mononuclear cells was the definition used for donor T cell macrochimerism. Graft-versus-host and host-versus-graft alloreactive T cell clones were tracked in the graft, circulation and bone marrow after intestinal transplantation using bulk TCR-beta CDR3 sequencing. Samples from a few later patients were sequenced in-house on an Illumina MiSeq with MiXCR processing rather than by the commercial service. Study-wide conclusions, independent of this receptor: GvH clones were detected in recipient bone marrow, and some of these GvH clones were observed earlier in ileal mucosa or blood, consistent with an intestinal mucosal origin. Early after transplant, declines in HvG clones were associated with peak levels of circulating GvH clones. The relatively low number and heterogeneity of intestinal transplant patients limited the conclusions. Patients with donor T cell macrochimerism had high GvH to HvG T cell clonal ratios in their allografts.

In the germline V gene, CDR1 corresponds to MNHNS and CDR2 to SASEGT. V loses 3 bases of germline sequence and J loses 1 base, and the interval between the two ends is 9 bases. The CDR3 measures 14 amino acids from cysteine to phenylalanine. Of the read, only the CDR3 DNA is kept; its 42 bases are in frame from base 1. A remark on this clone: There is no known antigen for this receptor. Per-nucleotide qualities are absent, and no much larger clonotype sits a single base away.

Sample time point, as interpreted from the label and publication: cells obtained before transplantation from donor or recipient. CD3+CD4+ and CD3+CD8+ populations were FACS-sorted from unstimulated pre-transplant donor and recipient cells taken from spleen or lymph nodes. The library was built by means of the immunoSEQ multiplex PCR assay. For most patients, genomic DNA was isolated using the Qiagen DNeasy Blood and Tissue Kit and was shipped frozen to Adaptive Biotechnologies for TCR sequencing. For most patients, high-throughput TCR-beta CDR3 sequencing of genomic DNA was performed by Adaptive Biotechnologies. The authors' pipeline ran thus. Adaptive's ImmunoSEQ software was the source of the TCR sequencing data for 18 patients, while a few other patients were processed with MiXCR and VDJtools. CD4 versus CD8 sorting errors were corrected by removing sequences found in both subsets at a frequency ratio below 5:1. Because the origin of CDR3 nucleotide sequences shared between donor and recipient could not be assigned, those sequences were removed. To count as alloreactive, a clone needed at least 2-fold expansion over unstimulated cells and a minimum CFSE-low frequency of 0.002% (template counts) or 0.001% (read counts). Mappable clones were those detected in sequenced pre-transplant spleen, lymph node, or MLR CFSE-low populations of the donor or recipient. Cumulative frequency of alloreactive clones was calculated as a percentage of all sequences weighted by copy number. TCRdb carries this immuneACCESS record with in-frame sequences only. Its versions omit some clonotypes, under half of them owing to an unresolved V gene in the studies checked, with the rest unexplained. D and trimming come from the DNA, and the V and J calls and clone size come from that table. This sample gives tens of thousands of clones in total; almost 95% of them show up just once. The top ten hold about 0.38% of the sample.

The clonotype comes from a human donor who was the organ donor for an intestinal transplant. Source: unstimulated CD4+ T cells sorted from spleen or lymph node cells, taken before transplant. The chain is assembled from TRBV6-1 and TRBJ1-2; there is no confident call for the D gene. The CDR3 protein is CASSERPINYGYTF. The nucleotides are TGTGCCAGCAGTGAGAGGCCCATTAACTATGGCTACACCTTC.